This entry concerns a single T cell receptor beta chain. Under the authors' procedure: Amplification of reference gene primers was used by the study to estimate nucleated cell counts. Profiled with immunoSEQ multiplex PCR; TCRdb holds only in-frame clones, not every one. The V and J calls and clone size are taken from that table; D and trimming were inferred from the DNA. Found here are over 85,000 clones, 87% of them singletons; the top ten hold more than 5%. While infection was still active, Seattle patients were enrolled and then followed longitudinally. The data originate from a study of blood T cell repertoires in COVID-19. Study information: Donors in the United States, Italy and Spain gave samples during acute or convalescent COVID-19. Sources were T cells, B-cell-depleted T cells, or PBMCs; the material itself was cDNA or gDNA.

The germline gives CDR1 SGHVS, CDR2 FQNEAQ. The V and J ends lost 1 base and 6 bases, in that order; junction bases with no gene match: 8. The CDR3 consists of 17 residues. This TCR was recovered from a woman aged 45-65 years with COVID-19, enrolled during active disease. The chain joins TRBV7-8 to TRBJ2-2, with 10 positions matching TRBD2. The material sequenced was peripheral blood. The CDR3 sequence is CASSLVQAGGMSGELFF. CDR3 coding DNA: TGTGCCAGCAGCTTAGTTCAAGCGGGGGGGATGTCCGGGGAGCTGTTTTTT.